These 27 T cell receptor beta chains were sequenced from one sample in a study of post-analysis software for immune sequencing data. Findings and limits, study-wide: Four to six TRBV segments (TRBV5-6, TRBV5-1 and TRBV20-1 among them) occurred more frequently in patients than in controls.

Antigen specificity for these receptors is unknown. cDNA libraries of TCR beta carried unique molecular identifiers. TCRdb reprocessed the PCR reads via MiXCR and lists one record per CDR3 protein. The sample holds about 200,000 distinct CDR3 sequences, 29% seen once. Input material: blood. The receptors stem from a girl aged 2-17 years with multiple sclerosis.

In this sample, this clonotype turned up many times. This chain joins TRBV7-9 and TRBJ2-7, with TRBD2 matching 7 bases. Unmatched junction bases numbered 8, after V lost 1 base and J lost 2 bases. The germline V gene encodes CDR1 SEHNR and CDR2 FQNEAQ (reference sequence). The CDR3 sequence is 16 residues long. The CDR3 protein is CASSLVEAGDPYEQYF. The DNA of the CDR3 is TGTGCCAGCAGCTTAGTCGAGGCGGGAGACCCCTACGAGCAGTACTTC.

This rearrangement joins TRBV5-1 to TRBJ1-1, with D unclear. The CDR3 covers 14 residues. From germline, CDR1 is SGHRS and CDR2 YFSETQ. V was trimmed by 0 bases and J by 6 bases, leaving 12 bases between them. CDR3 in DNA: TGCGCCAGCAGCTTGGACACCCTCGGCGCTGAAGCTTTCTTT. This codes for CASSLDTLGAEAFF. The whole variable domain, remainder taken from reference TRBV5-1 and TRBJ1-1, is KAGVTQTPRYLIKTRGQQVTLSCSPISGHRSVSWYQQTPGQGLQFLFEYFSETQRNKGNFPGRFSGRQFSNSRSEMNVSTLELGDSALYLCASSLDTLGAEAFFGQGTRLTVV.

This rearrangement joins TRBV3-1 to TRBJ1-1; D might be TRBD1 (5 bases). Germline-derived CDR1 and CDR2 are LGHDT and YNNKEL (reference sequence). Between the trimmed V and J ends, which lost 4 bases and 10 bases, there was a span of 16 bases. This CDR3 is built from 13 residues. CDR3: CASSPEVSGRAFF. As DNA, the CDR3 is TGTGCCAGCAGCCCCGAGGTCTCGGGGCGAGCTTTCTTT. Combining the CDR3 with reference TRBV3-1 and TRBJ1-1 gives the whole variable domain DTAVSQTPKYLVTQMGNDKSIKCEQNLGHDTMYWYKQDSKKFLKIMFSYNNKELIINETVPNRFSPKSPDKAHLNLHINSLELGDSAVYFCASSPEVSGRAFFGQGTRLTVV.

This clonotype was picked up a small number of times. The chain combines TRBV28 with TRBJ2-5; TRBD1 agrees at 10 bases. Judging by the DNA end, TRBJ2-7 fits better; the J call may be wrong. CDR3 size: 16 residues. Germline CDR1 is MDHEN and CDR2 is SYDVKM. For the CDR3, the DNA is TGTGCCAGCAGGTCAGAAGAGGGACAGGGGATATACGAGCAGTACTTC. Encoded protein: CASRSEEGQGIYEQYF.

This sequence joins TRBV3-1 and TRBJ2-5; 8 bases are shared with TRBD2. This CDR3 region has 16 residues. V was pared by 4 bases and J by 4 bases, with 11 bases of the junction left unmatched. Germline CDR1 and CDR2: LGHDT and YNNKEL (reference sequence). This CDR3 reads CASSPFAGGLPETQYF. The CDR3 nucleotides are TGTGCCAGCAGCCCTTTCGCGGGGGGACTCCCAGAGACCCAGTACTTC.

This chain joins TRBV20-1 and TRBJ1-5; D is unclear. The V gene's germline CDR1 is DFQATT and CDR2 SNEGSKA (reference sequence). This CDR3 is 13 amino acids long. V lost 3 bases to trimming and J lost 6 bases, with 12 bases between them. CDR3 in DNA: TGCAGTGCTAGTCCACATCCCGGTCAGCCCCAGCATTTT. This gives the protein CSASPHPGQPQHF.

About this clonotype itself: A clone one base away is much larger, so this may be a read error. The V and J genes are TRBV11-2 and TRBJ1-5, with 8 bases that match TRBD1. CDR1 and CDR2 from the germline V gene are SGHAT and FQNNGV. The CDR3 sequence is 18 residues long. CDR3 sequence reads: CASGLGRNGQGVGQPQHF. The CDR3 DNA is TGTGCCAGCGGCTTGGGGAGAAACGGACAGGGAGTTGGTCAGCCCCAGCATTTT.

On this clonotype: It may be a read error: a sequence one base away is much more abundant. The genes are TRBV27 and TRBJ2-1, with a tentative D call TRBD1 (5 bases). The CDR3 totals 17 residues. Germline assignment: CDR1 MNHEY and CDR2 SMNVEV (reference sequence). CDR3 in amino acids: CASSPAPQGWAYNAQFF. CDR3 nucleotide sequence: TGTGCCAGCAGTCCCGCGCCGCAGGGTTGGGCCTACAATGCGCAGTTCTTC.

This rearrangement joins TRBV5-1 to TRBJ1-1; 12 positions agree with TRBD1. J gave up 0 bases and V 3 bases, and 3 bases lay outside the gene matches. The length of the CDR3 is 16 residues. CDR1 is SGHRS, CDR2 YFSETQ, per germline. CDR3 amino acids: CASSYGTGGMNTEAFF. CDR3 in DNA: TGCGCCAGCAGCTACGGGACAGGGGGCATGAACACTGAAGCTTTCTTT.

In regard to this clonotype: A read error may explain this, as a much larger clone is one base away. This rearrangement joins TRBV20-1 to TRBJ2-7, with 8 bases lining up with TRBD2. The V gene's germline CDR1 is DFQATT and CDR2 SNEGSKA (reference sequence). The ends lost 6 bases at V and 3 bases at J; junction bases unmatched: 4. This CDR3 spans 12 amino acids. The DNA of the CDR3 is TGCAGTGCCGGGGGGGTTGACTACGAGCAGTACTTC. Protein sequence: CSAGGVDYEQYF.

This CDR3 reads CASSQALQGPRGNTIYF. In DNA, the CDR3 is TGCGCCAGCAGCCAAGCCCTACAGGGGCCGCGGGGAAACACCATATATTTT. The V call is TRBV4-1, the J call TRBJ1-3, with 7 bases that match TRBD1. Germline V gives CDR1 MGHRA, CDR2 YSYEKL. After removal of 1 base from V and 4 bases from J, the junction contained 10 bases not matched to a gene. This CDR3 region has 17 residues.

The chain employs TRBV27 and TRBJ2-2; D is ambiguous. This CDR3 has 15 amino acids. V lost 6 bases, J lost 0 bases, and 11 bases lay in between. CDR1 MNHEY and CDR2 SMNVEV come from the germline V gene (reference sequence). The CDR3 bases are TGTGCCAGCAGAGAAGCGCCCGCGAACACCGGGGAGCTGTTTTTT. It specifies CASREAPANTGELFF.

In this sample, this clonotype turned up a few times. The rearrangement joins TRBV11-3 to TRBJ1-1; D unresolved. The germline V gene has CDR1 SGHNT and CDR2 YENEEA. V lost 6 bases to trimming and J lost 3 bases, with 11 bases between them. This CDR3 has 13 amino acids. The CDR3 nucleotides read TGTGCCAGCAGTTCCAACCGGGACACTGAAGCTTTCTTT. Translating it yields CASSSNRDTEAFF.

On this clonotype itself: A much larger clone lies a single base off, so this may be a read error. The chain couples TRBV24-1 to TRBJ2-5, with D unclear. This CDR3 has 13 residues. Germline V gene lookup returns CDR1 KGHDR and CDR2 SFDVKD. Written as DNA, the CDR3 is TGTGCCGCCAGTGACGGACCGCAAGAGACCCAGTACTTC. Translated: CAASDGPQETQYF.

The chain employs TRBV19 and TRBJ2-3, with 7 bases fitting TRBD2. V was clipped by 6 bases and J by 9 bases; unmatched bases: 18. The CDR3 spans 16 residues. Per germline, CDR1 LNHDA and CDR2 SQIVND (reference sequence). CDR3 loop: CASSPREASVFETQYF. The CDR3 nucleotides are TGTGCCAGTAGCCCCCGGGAGGCCTCGGTCTTCGAAACGCAGTATTTT.

This chain links TRBV4-2 with TRBJ2-3, with TRBD1 matching 8 bases. The CDR3 consists of 14 residues. Germline V gene sequence: CDR1 LGHNA, CDR2 YNFKEQ. V was clipped by 4 bases and J by 3 bases; unmatched bases: 3. This chain's CDR3 is CASSPGGRTDTQYF. CDR3 sequence (DNA): TGTGCCAGCAGCCCAGGGGGCAGAACAGATACGCAGTATTTT.

This rearrangement joins TRBV5-1 to TRBJ2-3; no definite D call. This CDR3 comprises 15 residues. The germline gives CDR1 SGHRS, CDR2 YFSETQ. The V and J ends lost 3 bases and 10 bases respectively, with 21 bases between them. CDR3 nucleotide sequence: TGCGCCAGCAGCTCGACTCGCGAACGCACAGACGCGCAGTATTTT. Encoded protein: CASSSTRERTDAQYF.

V usage is TRBV9 and J usage is TRBJ1-4; 9 bases align to TRBD1. The trim removed 2 bases at V and 7 bases at J, leaving 6 bases unmatched. The CDR3 is made up of 15 amino acids. Germline V gene lookup returns CDR1 SGDLS and CDR2 YYNGEE. DNA for the CDR3: TGTGCCAGCAGCGTCCAAACAGGGGGCTGTGAAAAACTGTTTTTT. Residues: CASSVQTGGCEKLFF.

This clonotype was counted between two and nine times. The chain is built from TRBV3-1 and TRBJ2-5; D unclear. The V gene's germline CDR1 is LGHDT and CDR2 YNNKEL (reference sequence). V lost 1 base to trimming and J lost 7 bases, with 13 bases between them. This CDR3 has 14 residues. The CDR3 reads CASSQAPSLGTQYF. The CDR3 DNA reads TGTGCCAGCAGCCAAGCACCATCCCTGGGGACCCAGTACTTC.

Points on this clonotype: A much larger clone differs from this one at a single base, so this may be a read error. The chain joins TRBV15 to TRBJ2-4; 7 bases agree with TRBD2. The CDR3 extends over 17 amino acids. The ends lost 5 bases at V and 0 bases at J; junction bases unmatched: 10. Germline V gene lookup returns CDR1 LNHNV and CDR2 YYDKDF (reference sequence). The CDR3 loop is CATSGPTSDLAKNIQYF. CDR3 sequence (DNA): TGTGCCACCAGCGGACCTACTAGCGACCTAGCCAAAAACATTCAGTACTTC. The full variable domain, in which reference TRBV15 and TRBJ2-4 provide the parts outside the CDR3, is DAMVIQNPRYQVTQFGKPVTLSCSQTLNHNVMYWYQQKSSQAPKLLFHYYDKDFNNEADTPDNFQSRRPNTSFCFLDIRSPGLGDTAMYLCATSGPTSDLAKNIQYFGAGTRLSVL.

This chain connects TRBV11-2 to TRBJ2-2; no clear D. Trimming pared 5 bases from V and 2 bases from J, leaving 21 bases between. The CDR3 contains 18 residues. Germline loops: CDR1 SGHAT, CDR2 FQNNGV. CDR3 amino acids: CASSHFPWASYNTGELFF. CDR3 bases: TGTGCCAGCAGCCACTTCCCCTGGGCATCTTATAACACCGGGGAGCTGTTTTTT.

This clonotype was observed many times. The chain is built from TRBV5-1 and TRBJ2-7; tentatively, D is TRBD2 (6 bases). The CDR3 is 14 residues long. V was trimmed by 8 bases and J by 0 bases, leaving 15 bases between them. Germline V gene lookup returns CDR1 SGHRS and CDR2 YFSETQ. CDR3 protein: CARGDWGLSYEQYF. The DNA for the CDR3 is TGCGCCAGAGGCGACTGGGGACTCTCCTACGAGCAGTACTTC.

The rearrangement uses TRBV6-1 and TRBJ1-2; 9 bases fit TRBD1. Per germline, CDR1 MNHNS and CDR2 SASEGT. The CDR3 spans 15 residues. V was clipped by 6 bases and J by 7 bases; unmatched bases: 12. The DNA of the CDR3 is TGTGCCAGCAGGGAAATGACAGGGGGGGATCGTGGCTACACCTTC. Amino acids: CASREMTGGDRGYTF.

This clonotype was seen more than once but under ten times. The gene calls are TRBV20-1 and TRBJ2-7, with D possibly TRBD1 on 5 matching bases. CDR1 and CDR2 from the germline V gene are DFQATT and SNEGSKA (reference sequence). V gave up 5 bases and J gave up 2 bases, with 7 bases separating them. The CDR3 totals 11 residues. In DNA, the CDR3 is TGCAGTGCTGACAGAGCCTACGAGCAGTACTTC. It specifies CSADRAYEQYF.

This rearrangement joins TRBV5-1 to TRBJ2-3; D possibly corresponds to TRBD1 (6 bases). Trimming removed 0 bases from V and 3 bases from J, with 14 bases in between. Germline V CDR1 and CDR2: SGHRS, YFSETQ. There are 16 residues in the CDR3. The CDR3 here is CASSLVLTQGTDTQYF. The CDR3 DNA follows: TGCGCCAGCAGCTTGGTTCTCACGCAGGGGACAGATACGCAGTATTTT.

The rearrangement links TRBV5-1 to TRBJ2-6, with 7 positions matching TRBD1. The trim removed 4 bases at V and 2 bases at J, leaving 6 bases unmatched. Germline CDR1 SGHRS, CDR2 YFSETQ. This CDR3 region has 16 residues. CDR3: CASSVPQGPGANVLTF. The CDR3 coding sequence is TGCGCCAGCAGCGTCCCACAGGGGCCTGGGGCCAACGTCCTGACTTTC.

Notes on this clonotype: One end of the junction fails to match germline, which may point to a read error. J is TRBJ2-7 and V is TRBV15; TRBD1 might be the D (6 bases). The CDR3 covers 15 residues. Germline V gene data show CDR1 as LNHNV and CDR2 as YYDKDF (reference sequence). The CDR3 region is CVTSRDRTVTYEQYF. For the CDR3, the DNA is TGTGTCACCAGCAGAGATCGGACAGTTACCTACGAGCAGTACTTC.